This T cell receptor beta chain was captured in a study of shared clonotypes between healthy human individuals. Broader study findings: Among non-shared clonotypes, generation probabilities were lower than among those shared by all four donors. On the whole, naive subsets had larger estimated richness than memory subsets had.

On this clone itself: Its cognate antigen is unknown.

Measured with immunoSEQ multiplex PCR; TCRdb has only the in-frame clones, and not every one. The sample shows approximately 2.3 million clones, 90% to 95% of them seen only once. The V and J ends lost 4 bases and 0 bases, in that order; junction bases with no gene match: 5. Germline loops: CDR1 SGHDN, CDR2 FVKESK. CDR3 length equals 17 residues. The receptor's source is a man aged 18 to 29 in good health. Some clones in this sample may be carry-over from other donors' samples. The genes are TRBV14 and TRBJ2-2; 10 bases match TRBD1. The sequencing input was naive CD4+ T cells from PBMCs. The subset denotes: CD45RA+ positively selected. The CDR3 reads CASSPGTGEANTGELFF. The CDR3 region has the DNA TGTGCCAGCAGCCCCGGGACAGGGGAGGCGAACACCGGGGAGCTGTTTTTT. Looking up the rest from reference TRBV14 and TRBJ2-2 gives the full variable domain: EAGVTQFPSHSVIEKGQTVTLRCDPISGHDNLYWYRRVMGKEIKFLLHFVKESKQDESGMPNNRFLAERTGGTYSTLKVQPAELEDSGVYFCASSPGTGEANTGELFFGEGSRLTVL.